This T cell receptor beta chain is from a study of breast tumors, draining lymph nodes, adjacent tissues. This clonotype has at least ten counts. The J segment lost 5 bases and the V segment lost 5 bases, leaving 13 bases of the junction unmatched. The CDR3 is made up of 18 amino acids. Germline V lookup: CDR1 MNHEY, CDR2 SVGAGI. Breast cancer patients provided tissue from their axillary draining lymph nodes. TCRdb used MiXCR to reprocess the multiplex PCR reads, holding one entry per CDR3 protein. The sample lists under 250,000 distinct CDR3 sequences, approximately 30% occurring once. The rearrangement links TRBV6-5 to TRBJ1-6, with TRBD1 identical over 9 bases. Sequencing was carried out using axillary lymph node tissue. The sequence was obtained from a female donor with breast cancer. Some clones in this sample may be carry-over from other donors' samples. CDR3 protein: CASSHFPTGTGNNSPLHF. CDR3 DNA: TGTGCCAGCAGTCACTTTCCGACCGGGACAGGGAATAATTCACCCCTCCACTTT.